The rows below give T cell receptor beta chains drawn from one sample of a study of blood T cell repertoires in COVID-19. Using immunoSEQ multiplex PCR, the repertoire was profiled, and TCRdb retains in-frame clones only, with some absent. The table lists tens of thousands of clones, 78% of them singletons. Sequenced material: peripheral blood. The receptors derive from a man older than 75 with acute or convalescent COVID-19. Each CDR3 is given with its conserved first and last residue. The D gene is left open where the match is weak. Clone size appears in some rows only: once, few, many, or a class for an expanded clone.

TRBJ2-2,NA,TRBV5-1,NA,TGCGCCAGCAGCTTGGGACATCGGGGCGGGGAGCTGTTTTTT,CASSLGHRGGELFF
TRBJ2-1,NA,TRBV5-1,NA,TGCGCCAGCAGCTTGCCTAGTAATGAGCAGTTCTTC,CASSLPSNEQFF
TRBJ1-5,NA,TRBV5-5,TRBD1,TGTGCCAGCAGCTCCGGGACAGGGGGCAGCGCCCAGCATTTT,CASSSGTGGSAQHF
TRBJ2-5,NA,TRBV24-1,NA,TGTGCCACCAGTGATTCCAGCCAAGAGACCCAGTACTTC,CATSDSSQETQYF
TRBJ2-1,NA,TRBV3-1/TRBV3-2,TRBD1,TGTGCCAGCAGCGGGGACAGCCTAACCTCCTACAATGAGCAGTTCTTC,CASSGDSLTSYNEQFF
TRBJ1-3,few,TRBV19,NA,TGTGCCAGTAGTATGATACAGGGAGCTGGAAACACCATATATTTT,CASSMIQGAGNTIYF
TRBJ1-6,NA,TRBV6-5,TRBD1,TGTGCCAGCAGTTACGGGACAGGGGGGAATTCACCCCTCCACTTT,CASSYGTGGNSPLHF
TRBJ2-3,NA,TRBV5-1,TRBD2,TGCGCCACCCACCCCACCCGCGGGGGGGAGATAGATACGCAGTATTTT,CATHPTRGGEIDTQYF
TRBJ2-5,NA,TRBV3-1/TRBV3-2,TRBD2,TGTGCCAGCAGCTGGGGACTAGCGGGACAAGAGACCCAGTACTTC,CASSWGLAGQETQYF
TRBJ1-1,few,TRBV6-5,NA,TGTGCCAGCAGTTACGATTGGGCCAGCTTGAACACTGAAGCTTTCTTT,CASSYDWASLNTEAFF
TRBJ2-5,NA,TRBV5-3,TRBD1,TGTGCCAGAAGCGGGGACAGGGGACGGGGAGAGACCCAGTACTTC,CARSGDRGRGETQYF
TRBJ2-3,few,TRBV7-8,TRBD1,TGTGCCAGCAGCTTATCACTACAGGGGTGGAGTACAGATACGCAGTATTTT,CASSLSLQGWSTDTQYF
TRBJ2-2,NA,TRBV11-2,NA,TGTGCCAGCAGCTTAAGGAGCAGCGGGGAGCTGTTTTTT,CASSLRSSGELFF
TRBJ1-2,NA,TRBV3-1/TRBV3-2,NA,TGTGCCAGCAGGCAATCCGGAGACTACTATGGCTACACCTTC,CASRQSGDYYGYTF
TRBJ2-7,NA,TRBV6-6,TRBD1,TGTGCCAGCACCTTTGACAGGGACGAGCAGTACTTC,CASTFDRDEQYF
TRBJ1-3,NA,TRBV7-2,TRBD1,TGTGCCAGCAGCGTAGCCCCTACAGGGGTACGCTCTGGAAACACCATATATTTT,CASSVAPTGVRSGNTIYF
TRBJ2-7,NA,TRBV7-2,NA,TGTGCCAGCAGCCTAATCTACGAGCAGTACTTC,CASSLIYEQYF
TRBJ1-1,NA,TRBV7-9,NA,TGTGCCAGCAGCCCCGTCAGGGTGGGCTCGAACACTGAAGCTTTCTTT,CASSPVRVGSNTEAFF
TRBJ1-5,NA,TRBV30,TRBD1,TGTGCCTGGAGCTCGACAGGGACGGCCAATCAGCCCCAGCATTTT,CAWSSTGTANQPQHF
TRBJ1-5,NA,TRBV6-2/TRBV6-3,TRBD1,TGTGCCAGCAGTTCACAAGGACAGGGGGTTCAGCCCCAGCATTTT,CASSSQGQGVQPQHF
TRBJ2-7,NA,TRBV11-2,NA,TGTGCCACATCCTTCCCCGGACAAATCTACGAGCAGTACTTC,CATSFPGQIYEQYF
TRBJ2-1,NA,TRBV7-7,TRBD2,TGTGCTAGCAGCTCTTCTAGCGGGGGGAACAATGAGCAGTTCTTC,CASSSSSGGNNEQFF
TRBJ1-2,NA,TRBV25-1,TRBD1,TGTGCCAGCAGTGATCGGACAGGGGGCGCCGAGGACTATGGCTACACCTTC,CASSDRTGGAEDYGYTF
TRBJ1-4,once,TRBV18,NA,TGTGCCAGCTCACCACGGCGGGCTCGCGATGAAAAACTGTTTTTT,CASSPRRARDEKLFF
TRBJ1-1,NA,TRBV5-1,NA,TGCGCCAGCAGCTTACCGCGACAGAACACTGAAGCTTTCTTT,CASSLPRQNTEAFF
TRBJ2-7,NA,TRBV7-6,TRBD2,TGTGCCAGCAGCTTTAGCGGGGCCAACGAGCAGTACTTC,CASSFSGANEQYF
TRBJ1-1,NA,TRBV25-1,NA,TGTGCCAGCAGTGAGTTACAGGGATGGGACACTGAAGCTTTCTTT,CASSELQGWDTEAFF
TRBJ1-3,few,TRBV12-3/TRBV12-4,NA,TGTGCCAGCACCCTCCGAAACACCATATATTTT,CASTLRNTIYF
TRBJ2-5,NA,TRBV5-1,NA,TGCGCCAGCAGCTCTGGGGCAGTCCAAGAGACCCAGTACTTC,CASSSGAVQETQYF
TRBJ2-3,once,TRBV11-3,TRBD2,TGTGCCAGCAGCCGATCCACTAGCGGGGGCACAGATACGCAGTATTTT,CASSRSTSGGTDTQYF
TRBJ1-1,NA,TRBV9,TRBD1,TGTGCCAGCAGCGCCTACGTCGGGACAGCGAACACTGAAGCTTTCTTT,CASSAYVGTANTEAFF
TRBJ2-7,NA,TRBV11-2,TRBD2,TGTGCCAGCAGCCTTGAGCGGGGCCTCCCACACGAGCAGTACTTC,CASSLERGLPHEQYF
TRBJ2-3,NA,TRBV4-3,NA,TGCGCCAGCAGCCAAGATCTAGGCAGCACAGATACGCAGTATTTT,CASSQDLGSTDTQYF
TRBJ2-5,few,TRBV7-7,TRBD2,TGTGCTAGCAGCTTAGCCCTGACTAGCGGGGGGATCGGGACCCAGTACTTC,CASSLALTSGGIGTQYF
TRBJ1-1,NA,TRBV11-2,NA,TGTGCCAGCAGCTTGCTGCTAACTACTGAAGCTTTCTTT,CASSLLLTTEAFF
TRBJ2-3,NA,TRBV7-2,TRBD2,TGTGCCAGCAGCTTAGTTCCCACAGCGGGGGGTGTGGATACGCAGTATTTT,CASSLVPTAGGVDTQYF
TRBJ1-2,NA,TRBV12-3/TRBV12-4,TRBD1,TGTGCCAGCAGGCTGGGACAGTCGATTATGGCTACCTTC,CASRLGQSIMATF
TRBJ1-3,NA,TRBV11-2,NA,TGTGCCAGCAGCACGAACCTCAGGGCTGGCGGAAACACCATATATTTT,CASSTNLRAGGNTIYF
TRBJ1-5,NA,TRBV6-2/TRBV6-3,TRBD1,TGTGCCAGCAGTTATCCGGGACAGAATCAGCCCCAGCATTTT,CASSYPGQNQPQHF
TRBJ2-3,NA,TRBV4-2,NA,TGTGCCAGCAGCCAATACCAAAAGGACAGAGGTACGCAGTATTTT,CASSQYQKDRGTQYF
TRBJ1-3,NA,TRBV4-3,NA,TGCGCCAGCAGCCAAGCGGGGATTGGAAACACCATATATTTT,CASSQAGIGNTIYF
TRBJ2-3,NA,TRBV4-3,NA,TGCGCCAGCAGCCAAGAGTGGGGCTACGGAATGCGAGATACGCAGTATTTT,CASSQEWGYGMRDTQYF